This TCR beta chain emerged from a study of shared clonotypes between healthy human individuals. Points from the study as a whole: Rarefaction demonstrated incomplete sorted-subset sequencing despite large depth.

There were only Caucasian adults among the donors, and all lived in Nashville, Tennessee. Some clones are missing from TCRdb's copy, which holds only in-frame ones; the method was immunoSEQ multiplex PCR. Seen here are 600,000 to 700,000 clones, 55% to 85% observed once, and the top ten hold roughly 2%. V lost 2 bases to trimming and J lost 6 bases, with 17 bases between them. Germline V gene sequence: CDR1 MNHNY, CDR2 SVGAGI (reference sequence). The CDR3 has 15 amino acids. The sample holds one count of this clone. Antigen: not known. This sequence joins TRBV6-6 and TRBJ2-7; no clear D. The receptor was derived from a woman aged 25 to 45 in good health. Sequencing input: memory CD4+ T cells sorted from blood. Subset reported: CD45RA-negative fraction. In DNA, the CDR3 is TGTGCCAGCAGTTACCCCCAGTTTGGGCTCGGCGAGCAGTACTTC. Its translation is CASSYPQFGLGEQYF.